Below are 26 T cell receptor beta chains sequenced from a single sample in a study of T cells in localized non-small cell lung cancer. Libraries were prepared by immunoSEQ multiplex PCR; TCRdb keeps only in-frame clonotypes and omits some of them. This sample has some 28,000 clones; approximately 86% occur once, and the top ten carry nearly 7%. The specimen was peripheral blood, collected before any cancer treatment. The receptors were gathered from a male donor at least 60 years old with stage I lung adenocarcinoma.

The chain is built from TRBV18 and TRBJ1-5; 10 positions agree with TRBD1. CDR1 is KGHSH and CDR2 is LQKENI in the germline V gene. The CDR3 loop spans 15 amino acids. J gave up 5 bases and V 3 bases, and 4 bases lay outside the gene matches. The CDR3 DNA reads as TGTGCCAGCTCACCGGGACAGGGGAAGGATCAGCCCCAGCATTTT. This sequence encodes CASSPGQGKDQPQHF.

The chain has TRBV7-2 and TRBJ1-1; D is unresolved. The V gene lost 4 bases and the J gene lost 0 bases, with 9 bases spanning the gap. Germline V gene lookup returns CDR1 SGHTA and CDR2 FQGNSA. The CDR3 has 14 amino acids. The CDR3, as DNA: TGTGCCAGCAGCTCCCTGGCTCTGAACACTGAAGCTTTCTTT. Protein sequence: CASSSLALNTEAFF.

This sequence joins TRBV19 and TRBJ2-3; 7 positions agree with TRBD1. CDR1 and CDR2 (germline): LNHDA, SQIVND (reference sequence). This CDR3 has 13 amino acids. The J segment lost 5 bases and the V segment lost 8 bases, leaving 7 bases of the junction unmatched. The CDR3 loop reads CASCDRAGDTQYF. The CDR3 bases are TGTGCCAGTTGCGACAGGGCTGGAGATACGCAGTATTTT.

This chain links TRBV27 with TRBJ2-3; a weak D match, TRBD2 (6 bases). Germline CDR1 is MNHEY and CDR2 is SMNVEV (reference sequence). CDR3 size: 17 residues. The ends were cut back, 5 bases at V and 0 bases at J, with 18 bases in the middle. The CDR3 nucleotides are TGTGCCAGCAGTAACCGGAGGGTAACTCTTAGCACAGATACGCAGTATTTT. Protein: CASSNRRVTLSTDTQYF.

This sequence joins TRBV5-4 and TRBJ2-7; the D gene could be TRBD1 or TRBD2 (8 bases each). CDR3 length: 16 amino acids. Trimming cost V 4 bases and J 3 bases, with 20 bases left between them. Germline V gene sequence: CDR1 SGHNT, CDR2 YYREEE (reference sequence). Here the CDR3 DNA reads TGTGCCAGCAGCCCGGGGGGGGACAGGAGCTACTACGAGCAGTACTTC. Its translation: CASSPGGDRSYYEQYF. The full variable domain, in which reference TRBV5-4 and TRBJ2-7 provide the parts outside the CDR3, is ETGVTQSPTHLIKTRGQQVTLRCSSQSGHNTVSWYQQALGQGPQFIFQYYREEENGRGNFPPRFSGLQFPNYSSELNVNALELDDSALYLCASSPGGDRSYYEQYFGPGTRLTVT.

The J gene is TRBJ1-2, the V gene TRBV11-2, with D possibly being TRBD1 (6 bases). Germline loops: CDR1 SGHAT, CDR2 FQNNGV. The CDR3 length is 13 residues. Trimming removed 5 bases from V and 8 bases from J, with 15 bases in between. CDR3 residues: CASSLGHQGGYTF. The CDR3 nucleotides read TGTGCCAGCAGCCTGGGACACCAGGGAGGCTACACCTTC.

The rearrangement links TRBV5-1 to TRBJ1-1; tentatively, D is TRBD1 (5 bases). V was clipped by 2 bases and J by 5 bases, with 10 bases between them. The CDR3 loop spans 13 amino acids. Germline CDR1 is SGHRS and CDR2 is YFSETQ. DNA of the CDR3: TGCGCCAGCAGCTTTCAAGGGGAGACTGAAGCTTTCTTT. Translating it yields CASSFQGETEAFF.

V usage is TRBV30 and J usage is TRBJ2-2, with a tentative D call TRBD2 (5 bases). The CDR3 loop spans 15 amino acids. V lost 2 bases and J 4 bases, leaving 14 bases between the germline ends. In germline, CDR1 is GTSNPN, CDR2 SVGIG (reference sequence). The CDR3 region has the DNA TGTGCCTGGAGTCGAGGGCCGTGGGGCACCGGGGAGCTGTTTTTT. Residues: CAWSRGPWGTGELFF.

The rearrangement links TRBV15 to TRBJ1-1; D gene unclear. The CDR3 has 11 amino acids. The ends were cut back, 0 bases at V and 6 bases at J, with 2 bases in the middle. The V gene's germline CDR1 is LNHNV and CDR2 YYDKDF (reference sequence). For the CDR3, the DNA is TGTGCCACCAGCAGAGAGGCTGAAGCTTTCTTT. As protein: CATSREAEAFF. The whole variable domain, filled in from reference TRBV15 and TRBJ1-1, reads DAMVIQNPRYQVTQFGKPVTLSCSQTLNHNVMYWYQQKSSQAPKLLFHYYDKDFNNEADTPDNFQSRRPNTSFCFLDIRSPGLGDTAMYLCATSREAEAFFGQGTRLTVV.

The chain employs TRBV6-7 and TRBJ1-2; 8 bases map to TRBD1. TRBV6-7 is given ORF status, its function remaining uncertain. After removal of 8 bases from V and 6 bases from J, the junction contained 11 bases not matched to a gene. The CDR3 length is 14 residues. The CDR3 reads CASPRPTGENGYTF. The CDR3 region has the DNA TGTGCCAGCCCACGCCCGACAGGGGAGAATGGCTACACCTTC.

CDR3 nucleotide sequence: TGCGCCAGCAGTGAAGGATCGGTAGGGACAGGGACCGAGCAGTACTTC. The encoded protein is CASSEGSVGTGTEQYF. The genes are TRBV10-1 and TRBJ2-5; 9 nucleotides agree with TRBD1. Judging by the DNA end, TRBJ2-7 fits better; the J call may be wrong. The CDR3 loop spans 16 amino acids. Germline CDR1 and CDR2: WNHNN and SYGVQD (reference sequence).

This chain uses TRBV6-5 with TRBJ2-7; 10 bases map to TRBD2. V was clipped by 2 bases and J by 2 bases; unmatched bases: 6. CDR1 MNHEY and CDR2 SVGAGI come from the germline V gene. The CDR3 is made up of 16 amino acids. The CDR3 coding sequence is TGTGCCAGCAGTTACACTAGCGGGGACCCTACCTACGAGCAGTACTTC. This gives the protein CASSYTSGDPTYEQYF.

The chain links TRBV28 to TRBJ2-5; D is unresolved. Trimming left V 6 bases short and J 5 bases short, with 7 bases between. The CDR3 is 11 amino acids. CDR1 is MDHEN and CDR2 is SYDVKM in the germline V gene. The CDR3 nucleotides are TGTGCCAGCAGCGAACGGGAGACCCAGTACTTC. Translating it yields CASSERETQYF.

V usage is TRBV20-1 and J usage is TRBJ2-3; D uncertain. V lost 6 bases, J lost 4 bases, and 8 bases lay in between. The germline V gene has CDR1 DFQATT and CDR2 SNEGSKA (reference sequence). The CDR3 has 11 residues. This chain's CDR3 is CSAPAPDTQYF. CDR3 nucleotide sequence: TGCAGTGCACCCGCCCCAGATACGCAGTATTTT.

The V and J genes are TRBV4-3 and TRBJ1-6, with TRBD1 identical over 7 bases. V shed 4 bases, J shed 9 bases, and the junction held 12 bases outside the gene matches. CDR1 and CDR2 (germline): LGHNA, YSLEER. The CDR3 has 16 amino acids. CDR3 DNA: TGCGCCAGCAGCCCCGGACAGGCCAGCCGAAGTTCACCCCTCCACTTT. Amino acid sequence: CASSPGQASRSSPLHF.

The CDR3 DNA sequence: TGTGCCAGCATCCAACATCTAGGGGTGGGTGAAGCTTTCTTT. It translates to CASIQHLGVGEAFF. V and J are TRBV6-5 and TRBJ1-1, with D maybe TRBD1 (5 bases). V lost 7 bases, J lost 7 bases, and 19 bases lay in between. CDR3 length: 14 amino acids. The V gene's germline CDR1 is MNHEY and CDR2 SVGAGI.

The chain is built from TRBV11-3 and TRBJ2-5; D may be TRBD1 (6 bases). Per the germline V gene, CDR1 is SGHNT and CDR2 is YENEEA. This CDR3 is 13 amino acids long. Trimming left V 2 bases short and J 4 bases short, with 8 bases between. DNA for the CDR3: TGTGCCAGCAGCTTAACCAGGGGAGAGACCCAGTACTTC. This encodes CASSLTRGETQYF.

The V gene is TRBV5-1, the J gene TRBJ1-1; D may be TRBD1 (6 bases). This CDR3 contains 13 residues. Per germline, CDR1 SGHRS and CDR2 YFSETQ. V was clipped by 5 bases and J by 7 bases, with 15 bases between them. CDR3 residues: CASREPGAIEAFF. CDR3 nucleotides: TGCGCCAGCAGAGAGCCAGGGGCTATTGAAGCTTTCTTT. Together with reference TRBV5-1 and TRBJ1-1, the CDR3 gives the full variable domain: KAGVTQTPRYLIKTRGQQVTLSCSPISGHRSVSWYQQTPGQGLQFLFEYFSETQRNKGNFPGRFSGRQFSNSRSEMNVSTLELGDSALYLCASREPGAIEAFFGQGTRLTVV.

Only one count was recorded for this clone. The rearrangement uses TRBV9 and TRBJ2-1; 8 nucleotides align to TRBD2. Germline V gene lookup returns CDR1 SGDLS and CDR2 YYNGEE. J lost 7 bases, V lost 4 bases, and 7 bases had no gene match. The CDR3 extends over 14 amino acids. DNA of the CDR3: TGTGCCAGCAGCCCCGGACTAGCCCAAAATGAGCAGTTCTTC. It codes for CASSPGLAQNEQFF.

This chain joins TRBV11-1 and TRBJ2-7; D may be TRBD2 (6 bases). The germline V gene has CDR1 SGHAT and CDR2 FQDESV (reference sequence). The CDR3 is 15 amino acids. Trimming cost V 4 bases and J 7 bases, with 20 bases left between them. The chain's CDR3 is CASSSPGTGVWEQYF. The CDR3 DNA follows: TGTGCCAGCAGCTCCCCCGGGACGGGGGTTTGGGAGCAGTACTTC.

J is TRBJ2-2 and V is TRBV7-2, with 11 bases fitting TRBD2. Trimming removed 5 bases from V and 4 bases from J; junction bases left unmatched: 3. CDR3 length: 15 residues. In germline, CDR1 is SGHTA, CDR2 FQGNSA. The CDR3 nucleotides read TGTGCCAGCAGCCCGACTAGCGGGGCCACCGGGGAGCTGTTTTTT. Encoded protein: CASSPTSGATGELFF. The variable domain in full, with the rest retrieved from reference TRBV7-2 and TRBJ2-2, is GAGVSQSPSNKVTEKGKDVELRCDPISGHTALYWYRQSLGQGLEFLIYFQGNSAPDKSGLPSDRFSAERTGGSVSTLTIQRTQQEDSAVYLCASSPTSGATGELFFGEGSRLTVL.

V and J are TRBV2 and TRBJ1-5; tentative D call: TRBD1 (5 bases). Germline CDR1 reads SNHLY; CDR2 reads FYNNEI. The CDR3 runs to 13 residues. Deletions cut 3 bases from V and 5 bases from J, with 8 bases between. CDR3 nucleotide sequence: TGTGCCAGCAGTGACGACAGTTATCAGCCCCAGCATTTT. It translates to CASSDDSYQPQHF.

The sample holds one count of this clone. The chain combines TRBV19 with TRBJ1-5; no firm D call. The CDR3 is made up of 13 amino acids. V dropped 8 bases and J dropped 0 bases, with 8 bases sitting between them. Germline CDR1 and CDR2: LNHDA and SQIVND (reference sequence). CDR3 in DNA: TGTGCCAGTGAGTTAGGTAGCAATCAGCCCCAGCATTTT. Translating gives CASELGSNQPQHF.

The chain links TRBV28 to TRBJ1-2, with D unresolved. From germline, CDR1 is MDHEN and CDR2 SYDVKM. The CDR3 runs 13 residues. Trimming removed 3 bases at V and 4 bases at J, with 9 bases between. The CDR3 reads CASSFNGIYGYTF. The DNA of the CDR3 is TGTGCCAGCAGTTTTAACGGCATCTATGGCTACACCTTC.

CDR3 sequence reads: CASSQGADRVTYGYTF. CDR3 bases: TGCGCCAGCAGCCAAGGGGCGGACAGGGTTACCTATGGCTACACCTTC. The chain uses TRBV4-1 and TRBJ1-2; 8 bases map to TRBD1. The CDR3 contains 16 residues. V shed 1 base and J 4 bases; nucleotides not matched to a gene: 8. Looked up from germline, CDR1 is MGHRA and CDR2 is YSYEKL.

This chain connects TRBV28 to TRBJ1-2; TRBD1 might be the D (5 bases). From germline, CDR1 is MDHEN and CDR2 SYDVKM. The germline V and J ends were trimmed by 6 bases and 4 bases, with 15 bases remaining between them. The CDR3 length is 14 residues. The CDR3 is CASSPGGWGYGYTF. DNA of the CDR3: TGTGCCAGCAGCCCTGGGGGGTGGGGCTATGGCTACACCTTC.